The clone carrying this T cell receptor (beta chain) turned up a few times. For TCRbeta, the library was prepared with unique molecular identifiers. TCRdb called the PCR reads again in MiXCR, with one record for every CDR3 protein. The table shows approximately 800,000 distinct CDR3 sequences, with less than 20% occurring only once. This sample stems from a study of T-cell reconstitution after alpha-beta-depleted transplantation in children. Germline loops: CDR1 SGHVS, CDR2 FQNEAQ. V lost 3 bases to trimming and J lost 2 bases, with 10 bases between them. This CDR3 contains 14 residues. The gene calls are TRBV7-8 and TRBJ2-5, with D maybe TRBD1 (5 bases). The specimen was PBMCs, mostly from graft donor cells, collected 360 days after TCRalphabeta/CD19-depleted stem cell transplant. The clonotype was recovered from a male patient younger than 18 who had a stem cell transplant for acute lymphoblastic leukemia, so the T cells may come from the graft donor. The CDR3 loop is CASSLFRVQETQYF. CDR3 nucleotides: TGTGCCAGCAGCTTGTTCAGGGTGCAAGAGACCCAGTACTTC.